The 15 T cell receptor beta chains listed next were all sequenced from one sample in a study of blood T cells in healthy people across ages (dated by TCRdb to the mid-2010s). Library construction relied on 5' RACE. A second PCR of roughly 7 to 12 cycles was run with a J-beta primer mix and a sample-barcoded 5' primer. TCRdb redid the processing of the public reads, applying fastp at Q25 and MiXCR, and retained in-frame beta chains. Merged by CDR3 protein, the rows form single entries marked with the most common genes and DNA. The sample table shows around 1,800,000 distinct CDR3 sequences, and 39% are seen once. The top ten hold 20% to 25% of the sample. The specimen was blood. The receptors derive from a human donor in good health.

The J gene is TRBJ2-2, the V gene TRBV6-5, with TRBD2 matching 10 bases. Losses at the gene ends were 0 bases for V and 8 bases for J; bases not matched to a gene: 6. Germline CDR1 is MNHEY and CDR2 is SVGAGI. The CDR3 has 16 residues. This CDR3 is CASSYSPSGGTGELFF. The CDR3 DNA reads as TGTGCCAGCAGTTACTCGCCTAGCGGGGGCACAGGGGAGCTGTTTTTT.

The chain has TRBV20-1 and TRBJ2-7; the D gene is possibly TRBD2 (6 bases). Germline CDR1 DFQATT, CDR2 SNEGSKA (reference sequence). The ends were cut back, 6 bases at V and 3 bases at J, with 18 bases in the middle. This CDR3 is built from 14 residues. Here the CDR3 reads CSAPAGRHFYEQYF. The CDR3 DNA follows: TGCAGTGCCCCGGCGGGGCGCCACTTCTACGAGCAGTACTTC.

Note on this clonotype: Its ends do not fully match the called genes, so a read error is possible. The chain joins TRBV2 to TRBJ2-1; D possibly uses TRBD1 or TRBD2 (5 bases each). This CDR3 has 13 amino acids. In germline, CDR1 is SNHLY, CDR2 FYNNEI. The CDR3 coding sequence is TGTGCCGGCAGTGGGGGAGATTCCAATGAGCAGTTCTTC. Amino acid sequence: CAGSGGDSNEQFF.

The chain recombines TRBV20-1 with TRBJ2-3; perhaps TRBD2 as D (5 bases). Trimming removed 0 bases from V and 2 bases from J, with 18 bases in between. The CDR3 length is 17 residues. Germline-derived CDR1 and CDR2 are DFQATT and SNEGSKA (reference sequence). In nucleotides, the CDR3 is TGCAGTGCTAGAGATTTGAAACAGACTATCTCCACAGATACGCAGTATTTT. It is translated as CSARDLKQTISTDTQYF.

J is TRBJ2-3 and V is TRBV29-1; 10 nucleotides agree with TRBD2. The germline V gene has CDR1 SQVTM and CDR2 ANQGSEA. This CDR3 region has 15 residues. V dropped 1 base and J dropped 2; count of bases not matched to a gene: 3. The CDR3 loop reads CSVEVAGGFTDTQYF. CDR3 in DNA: TGCAGCGTTGAAGTAGCGGGGGGTTTCACAGATACGCAGTATTTT.

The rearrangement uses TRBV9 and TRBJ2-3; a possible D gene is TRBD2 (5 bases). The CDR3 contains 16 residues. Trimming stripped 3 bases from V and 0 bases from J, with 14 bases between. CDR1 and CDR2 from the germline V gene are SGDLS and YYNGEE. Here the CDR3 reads CASSAFSGSSTDTQYF. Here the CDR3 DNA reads TGTGCCAGCAGCGCTTTCTCGGGGTCTAGCACAGATACGCAGTATTTT.

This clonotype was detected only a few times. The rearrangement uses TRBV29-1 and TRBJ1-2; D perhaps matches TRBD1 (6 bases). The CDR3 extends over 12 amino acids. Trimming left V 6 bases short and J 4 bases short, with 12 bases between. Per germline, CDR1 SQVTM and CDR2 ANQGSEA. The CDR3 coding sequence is TGCAGCGTCCGACAGGACCTCTATGGCTACACCTTC. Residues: CSVRQDLYGYTF. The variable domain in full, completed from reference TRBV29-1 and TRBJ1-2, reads SAVISQKPSRDICQRGTSLTIQCQVDSQVTMMFWYRQQPGQSLTLIATANQGSEATYESGFVIDKFPISRPNLTFSTLTVSNMSPEDSSIYLCSVRQDLYGYTFGSGTRLTVV.

In DNA form, the CDR3 reads TGTGCCAGCAACTCGCCAACCTGGACAGGGGGTACTCTAGAGACCCAGTACTTC. Its translation is CASNSPTWTGGTLETQYF. V gene TRBV7-9 combines with J gene TRBJ2-5, with 10 bases identical to TRBD1. Germline values: CDR1 SEHNR, CDR2 FQNEAQ (reference sequence). This CDR3 has 18 residues. Trimming cost V 7 bases and J 4 bases; bases outside gene matches: 18.

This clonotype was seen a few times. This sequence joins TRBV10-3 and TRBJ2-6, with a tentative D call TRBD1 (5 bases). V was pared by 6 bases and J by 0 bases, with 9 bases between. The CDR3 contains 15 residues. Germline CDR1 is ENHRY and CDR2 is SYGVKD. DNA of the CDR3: TGTGCCATCAGATCCGACAGCTCTGGGGCCAACGTCCTGACTTTC. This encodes CAIRSDSSGANVLTF.

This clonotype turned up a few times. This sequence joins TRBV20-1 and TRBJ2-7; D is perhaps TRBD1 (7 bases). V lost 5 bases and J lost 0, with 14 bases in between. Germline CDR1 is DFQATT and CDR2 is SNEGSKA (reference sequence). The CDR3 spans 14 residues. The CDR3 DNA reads TGCAGTGCTGTAGGGGGCGGGGACTCCTACGAGCAGTACTTC. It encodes CSAVGGGDSYEQYF.

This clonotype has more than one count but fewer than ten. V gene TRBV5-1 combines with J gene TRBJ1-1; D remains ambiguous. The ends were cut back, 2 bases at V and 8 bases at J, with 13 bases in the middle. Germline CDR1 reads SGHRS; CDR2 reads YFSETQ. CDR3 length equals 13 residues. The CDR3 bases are TGCGCCAGCAGCTTTTTACCGGGAGCGGAAGCTTTCTTT. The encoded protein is CASSFLPGAEAFF. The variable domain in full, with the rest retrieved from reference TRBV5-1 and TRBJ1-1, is KAGVTQTPRYLIKTRGQQVTLSCSPISGHRSVSWYQQTPGQGLQFLFEYFSETQRNKGNFPGRFSGRQFSNSRSEMNVSTLELGDSALYLCASSFLPGAEAFFGQGTRLTVV.

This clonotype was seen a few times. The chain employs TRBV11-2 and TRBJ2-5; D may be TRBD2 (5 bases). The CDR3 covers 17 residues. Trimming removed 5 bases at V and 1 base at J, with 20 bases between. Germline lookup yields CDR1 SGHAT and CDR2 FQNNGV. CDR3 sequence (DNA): TGTGCCAGCAGCCGGACGCCTGAGGGTCAGTTCCAAGAGACCCAGTACTTC. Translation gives CASSRTPEGQFQETQYF.

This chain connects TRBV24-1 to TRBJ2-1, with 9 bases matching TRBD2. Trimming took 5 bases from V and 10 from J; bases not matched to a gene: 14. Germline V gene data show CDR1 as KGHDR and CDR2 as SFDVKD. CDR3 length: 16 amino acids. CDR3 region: CATSGTRSGGPEEQFF. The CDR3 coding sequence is TGTGCCACCAGTGGGACAAGGAGCGGGGGGCCCGAAGAGCAGTTCTTC.

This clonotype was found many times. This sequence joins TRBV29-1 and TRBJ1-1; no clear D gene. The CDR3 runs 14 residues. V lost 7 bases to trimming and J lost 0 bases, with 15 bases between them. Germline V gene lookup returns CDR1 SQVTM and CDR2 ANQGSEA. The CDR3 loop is CSASQFQVNTEAFF. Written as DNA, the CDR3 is TGCAGCGCCTCTCAGTTCCAGGTGAACACTGAAGCTTTCTTT. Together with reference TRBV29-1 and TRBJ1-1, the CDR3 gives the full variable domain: SAVISQKPSRDICQRGTSLTIQCQVDSQVTMMFWYRQQPGQSLTLIATANQGSEATYESGFVIDKFPISRPNLTFSTLTVSNMSPEDSSIYLCSASQFQVNTEAFFGQGTRLTVV.

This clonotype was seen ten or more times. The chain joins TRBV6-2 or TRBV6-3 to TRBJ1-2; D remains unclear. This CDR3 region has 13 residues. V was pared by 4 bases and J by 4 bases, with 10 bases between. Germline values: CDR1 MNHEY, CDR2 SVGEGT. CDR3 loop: CASSLTGVYGYTF. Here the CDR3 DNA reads TGTGCCAGCAGTTTAACGGGTGTCTATGGCTACACCTTC.